This T cell receptor beta chain was identified during a study of T cells in Graves' hyperthyroidism and ophthalmopathy. V was clipped by 6 bases and J by 3 bases, with 18 bases between them. There are 16 residues in the CDR3. Germline V gives CDR1 MDHEN, CDR2 SYDVKM. Points from the study as a whole: Most clonotypes that expanded in the thyroid above 0.001 also showed up in blood.

Researchers amplified the TCR beta CDR3 regions from RNA transcripts. The TCR CDR3 first-round RT-PCR relied on the HTBI primer set. TCRdb redid the calling of the multiplex PCR reads with MiXCR, one entry per CDR3 protein. The table includes 540,000 or so distinct CDR3 sequences, approximately 15% detected once. This clonotype was seen ten or more times. Its antigen is unknown. Patients aged 18 to 65 had newly diagnosed hyperthyroidism of under 2 months' duration. Investigators excluded patients with uncontrolled infection, other autoimmune disease, pregnancy or lactation. The PBMCs studied were ones that came from about 10 ml fresh peripheral blood.

The receptor was isolated from a woman in her 30s with Graves' hyperthyroidism. This chain joins TRBV28 and TRBJ1-5, with D possibly TRBD1 on 6 matching bases. Specimen: blood. The CDR3 DNA reads as TGTGCCAGCAGCCCCTTTGTAGGGGGAGTCAATCAGCCCCAGCATTTT. This translates into CASSPFVGGVNQPQHF.